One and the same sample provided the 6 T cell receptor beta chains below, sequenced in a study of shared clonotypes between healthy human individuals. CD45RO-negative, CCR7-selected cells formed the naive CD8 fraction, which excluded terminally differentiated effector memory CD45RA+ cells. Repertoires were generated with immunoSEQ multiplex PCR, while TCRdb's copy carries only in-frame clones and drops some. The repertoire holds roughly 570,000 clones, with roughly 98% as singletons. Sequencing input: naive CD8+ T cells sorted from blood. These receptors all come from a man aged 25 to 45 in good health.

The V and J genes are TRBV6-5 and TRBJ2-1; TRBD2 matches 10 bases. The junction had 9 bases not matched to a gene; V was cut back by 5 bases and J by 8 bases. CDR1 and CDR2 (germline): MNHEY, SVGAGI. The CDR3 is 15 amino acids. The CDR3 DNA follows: TGTGCCAGCAGTCCCACTAGCGGGACCTCGGATGAGCAGTTCTTC. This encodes CASSPTSGTSDEQFF.

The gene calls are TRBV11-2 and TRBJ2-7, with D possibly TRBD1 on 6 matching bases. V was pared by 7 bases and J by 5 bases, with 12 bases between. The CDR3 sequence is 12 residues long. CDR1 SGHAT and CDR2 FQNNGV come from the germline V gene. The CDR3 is CASNLNRDEQYF. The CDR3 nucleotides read TGTGCCAGCAACCTAAACAGGGACGAGCAGTACTTC. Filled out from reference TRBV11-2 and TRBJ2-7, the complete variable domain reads EAGVAQSPRYKIIEKRQSVAFWCNPISGHATLYWYQQILGQGPKLLIQFQNNGVVDDSQLPKDRFSAERLKGVDSTLKIQPAKLEDSAVYLCASNLNRDEQYFGPGTRLTVT.

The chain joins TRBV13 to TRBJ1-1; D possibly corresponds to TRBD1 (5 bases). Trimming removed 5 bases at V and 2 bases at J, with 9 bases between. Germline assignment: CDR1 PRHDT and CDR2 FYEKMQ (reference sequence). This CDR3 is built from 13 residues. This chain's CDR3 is CASSRGGNTEAFF. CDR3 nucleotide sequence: TGTGCCAGCAGCCGCGGGGGAAACACTGAAGCTTTCTTT.

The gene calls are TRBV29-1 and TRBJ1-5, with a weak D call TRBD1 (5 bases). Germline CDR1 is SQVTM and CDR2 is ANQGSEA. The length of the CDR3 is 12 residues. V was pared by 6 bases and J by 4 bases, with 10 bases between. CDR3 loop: CSVGGGNQPQHF. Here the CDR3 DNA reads TGCAGCGTAGGTGGGGGGAATCAGCCCCAGCATTTT.

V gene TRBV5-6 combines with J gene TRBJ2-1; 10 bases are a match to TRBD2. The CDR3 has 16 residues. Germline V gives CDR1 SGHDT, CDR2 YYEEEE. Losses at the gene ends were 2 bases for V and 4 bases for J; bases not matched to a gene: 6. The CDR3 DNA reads TGTGCCAGCAGCTTAGCTCTAGCGGGAGATTACAATGAGCAGTTCTTC. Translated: CASSLALAGDYNEQFF.

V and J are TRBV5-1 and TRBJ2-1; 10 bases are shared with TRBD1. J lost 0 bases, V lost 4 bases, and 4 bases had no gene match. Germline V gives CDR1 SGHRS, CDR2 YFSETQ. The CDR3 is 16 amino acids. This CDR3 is CASSPRQGASYNEQFF. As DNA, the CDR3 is TGCGCCAGCAGCCCAAGACAGGGGGCCTCCTACAATGAGCAGTTCTTC.